What follows are 19 T cell receptor beta chains derived from one specimen sequenced in a study of T cell changes during pregnancy in multiple sclerosis. The assay was immunoSEQ multiplex PCR, and TCRdb's table has in-frame clones only and misses some. The repertoire has around 57,000 clones, around 89% of them found once; the top ten carry 0.89%. The sequencing here drew on peripheral blood, taken in the first trimester of pregnancy. The receptor source for this set is a female donor in good health, enrolled as a control in a pregnancy study.

This chain links TRBV7-3 with TRBJ2-1, with 8 bases that match TRBD1. The CDR3 is 14 amino acids. The junction had 3 bases not matched to a gene; V was cut back by 2 bases and J by 6 bases. In germline, CDR1 is SGHTA, CDR2 FQGTGA. Written as DNA, the CDR3 is TGTGCCAGCAGCTTATCCGGACAGGGCAATGAGCAGTTCTTC. Translated: CASSLSGQGNEQFF.

The chain links TRBV5-6 to TRBJ2-3; 10 bases fit TRBD1. Germline V gene data show CDR1 as SGHDT and CDR2 as YYEEEE. Unmatched junction bases numbered 7, after V lost 4 bases and J lost 5 bases. The CDR3 runs to 15 residues. CDR3 amino acids: CASSPDRGRRDTQYF. CDR3 DNA sequence: TGTGCCAGCAGCCCAGACAGGGGGCGCAGAGATACGCAGTATTTT.

The rearrangement links TRBV11-3 to TRBJ1-1; maybe TRBD1 (5 bases). CDR3 size: 14 residues. In germline, CDR1 is SGHNT, CDR2 YENEEA. V lost 3 bases and J 0 bases, leaving 8 bases between the germline ends. The CDR3 protein is CASSLRQMNTEAFF. CDR3 coding DNA: TGTGCCAGCAGCTTGAGACAGATGAACACTGAAGCTTTCTTT.

The rearrangement links TRBV19 to TRBJ1-2, with a possible D match to TRBD1 (5 bases). The germline V gene encodes CDR1 LNHDA and CDR2 SQIVND (reference sequence). This CDR3 has 15 residues. Trimming took off 0 bases at V and 4 bases at J, with 12 bases between the two ends. CDR3 in amino acids: CASSIETGLSYGYTF. Here the CDR3 DNA reads TGTGCCAGTAGTATAGAAACAGGCCTTTCCTATGGCTACACCTTC.

This chain uses TRBV19 with TRBJ2-5, with a tentative D call TRBD1 (6 bases). The CDR3 runs 17 residues. CDR1 is LNHDA and CDR2 is SQIVND in the germline V gene (reference sequence). Trimming shortened V by 0 bases and J by 1 base, and 15 bases separated the two germline ends. The CDR3 bases are TGTGCCAGTAGTATAGATGGGGTTATGGACAGCCAAGAGACCCAGTACTTC. It codes for CASSIDGVMDSQETQYF.

This rearrangement joins TRBV5-1 to TRBJ2-1, with D possibly TRBD2 on 7 matching bases. Germline CDR1 is SGHRS and CDR2 is YFSETQ. V was trimmed by 0 bases and J by 6 bases, leaving 13 bases between them. CDR3 length equals 15 residues. CDR3 amino acids: CASSLGGGRGNEQFF. The DNA of the CDR3 is TGCGCCAGCAGCTTGGGGGGGGGCCGAGGCAATGAGCAGTTCTTC.

The chain joins TRBV19 to TRBJ1-1, with 7 nucleotides matching TRBD1. Trimming removed 4 bases from V and 3 bases from J; junction bases left unmatched: 5. This CDR3 spans 14 amino acids. CDR1 is LNHDA and CDR2 is SQIVND in the germline V gene (reference sequence). This CDR3 is CASSTDRVYTEAFF. The CDR3 bases are TGTGCCAGTAGTACAGACAGGGTGTACACTGAAGCTTTCTTT.

This clone was recorded only once. The genes are TRBV9 and TRBJ1-4, with D possibly TRBD1 on 6 matching bases. V was shortened by 2 bases and J by 8 bases, with 16 bases between the two germline ends. CDR3 size: 15 residues. Germline values: CDR1 SGDLS, CDR2 YYNGEE. Here the CDR3 DNA reads TGTGCCAGCAGCGTCAACCGGGAGGGGGGGGAAAAACTGTTTTTT. Translated, it gives CASSVNREGGEKLFF.

The chain combines TRBV6-4 with TRBJ1-1; a weak D match, TRBD1 (6 bases). The CDR3 runs 14 residues. Trimming pared 4 bases from V and 1 base from J, leaving 10 bases between. Germline V gene data show CDR1 as MRHNA and CDR2 as SNTAGT. CDR3 DNA: TGTGCCAGCAGTGCACAGGGAGAGAACACTGAAGCTTTCTTT. It encodes CASSAQGENTEAFF.

The V and J genes are TRBV11-2 and TRBJ2-7; TRBD1 agrees at 8 bases. From germline, CDR1 is SGHAT and CDR2 FQNNGV. This CDR3 comprises 13 residues. After removal of 3 bases from V and 7 bases from J, the junction contained 5 bases not matched to a gene. Written as DNA, the CDR3 is TGTGCCAGCAGCTTGGGACAGGCTAGGGAGCAGTACTTC. It encodes CASSLGQAREQYF.

This chain joins TRBV30 and TRBJ2-7; unclear D gene. This CDR3 spans 14 amino acids. V lost 0 bases and J lost 5, with 14 bases in between. CDR1 and CDR2 (germline): GTSNPN, SVGIG (reference sequence). The DNA for the CDR3 is TGTGCCTGGAGTGTACGCCGGGTTCAACACGAGCAGTACTTC. This gives the protein CAWSVRRVQHEQYF.

The chain links TRBV19 to TRBJ1-2; no firm D call. Germline loops: CDR1 LNHDA, CDR2 SQIVND (reference sequence). Deletions cut 3 bases from V and 7 bases from J, with 6 bases between. The CDR3 spans 11 residues. The CDR3 spells CASSIEGGYTF. Here the CDR3 DNA reads TGTGCCAGTAGTATTGAGGGTGGCTACACCTTC.

This clone was seen only once. CDR3 loop: CASSLRGGTDTQYF. CDR3 coding DNA: TGCGCCAGCAGCCTACGCGGGGGTACAGATACGCAGTATTTT. V is TRBV5-1 and J is TRBJ2-3; 7 bases match TRBD2. The J segment lost 3 bases and the V segment lost 4 bases, leaving 5 bases of the junction unmatched. CDR1 SGHRS and CDR2 YFSETQ come from the germline V gene. This CDR3 spans 14 amino acids.

The rearrangement joins TRBV29-1 to TRBJ1-4; 9 nucleotides match TRBD1. The ends lost 7 bases at V and 12 bases at J; junction bases unmatched: 12. The CDR3 length is 13 residues. Germline V CDR1 and CDR2: SQVTM, ANQGSEA. CDR3 amino acids: CSARLGGQGELFF. The CDR3 DNA is TGCAGCGCCCGCCTCGGGGGACAGGGAGAACTGTTTTTT.

This chain uses TRBV14 with TRBJ2-7; D is possibly TRBD1 (5 bases). Germline V lookup: CDR1 SGHDN, CDR2 FVKESK. This CDR3 contains 15 residues. V lost 5 bases and J 1 base, leaving 15 bases between the germline ends. CDR3 loop: CASSTSIGQSYEQYF. The CDR3 nucleotides are TGTGCCAGCAGCACAAGCATAGGACAATCCTACGAGCAGTACTTC.

In its sample, this clone was seen once. This sequence joins TRBV19 and TRBJ1-1; the match to TRBD1 covers 7 bases. The ends lost 2 bases at V and 1 base at J; junction bases unmatched: 4. The germline CDR1 and CDR2 sequences are LNHDA and SQIVND (reference sequence). The CDR3 is 15 amino acids. The chain's CDR3 is CASSISGTANTEAFF. The CDR3 DNA reads as TGTGCCAGTAGTATATCGGGGACAGCGAACACTGAAGCTTTCTTT.

This clone was picked up a small number of times. The chain carries TRBV7-9 and TRBJ1-2, with TRBD1 as a possible D gene (6 bases). The ends were cut back, 6 bases at V and 4 bases at J, with 15 bases in the middle. Germline loops: CDR1 SEHNR, CDR2 FQNEAQ (reference sequence). The CDR3 contains 14 residues. The CDR3 sequence is CASRGKTGGYGYTF. The CDR3 bases are TGTGCCAGCAGGGGGAAGACAGGAGGCTATGGCTACACCTTC.

The chain recombines TRBV6-5 with TRBJ2-1, with 11 bases that match TRBD2. V lost 10 bases, J lost 6 bases, and 5 bases stayed unmatched. The CDR3 spans 13 residues. Per the germline V gene, CDR1 is MNHEY and CDR2 is SVGAGI. This CDR3 is CATTGTSGNEQFF. The DNA for the CDR3 is TGTGCCACGACCGGGACTAGCGGCAATGAGCAGTTCTTC.

This chain connects TRBV30 to TRBJ1-1; 10 bases align to TRBD1. Germline CDR1 reads GTSNPN; CDR2 reads SVGIG (reference sequence). The J segment lost 2 bases and the V segment lost 3 bases, leaving 3 bases of the junction unmatched. This CDR3 has 14 amino acids. CDR3 DNA sequence: TGTGCCTGGAGGCGGACAGGGGGAAACACTGAAGCTTTCTTT. Translated, it gives CAWRRTGGNTEAFF.